This T cell receptor beta chain came from a study of blood T cell repertoires in COVID-19. Per the study methods: Estimates of nucleated cell counts were drawn from the amplification of reference gene primers. Using immunoSEQ multiplex PCR, the repertoire was profiled, and TCRdb retains in-frame clones only, with some absent. V, J and clone size derive from that table, while D and trimming were established from the DNA sequence. The data show tens of thousands of clones, with more than 75% seen just once and 6% to 7.5% held by the top ten. This CDR3 has 13 amino acids. Trimming took off 2 bases at V and 7 bases at J, with 14 bases between the two ends. In germline, CDR1 is GTSNPN, CDR2 SVGIG (reference sequence).

This chain uses TRBV30 with TRBJ2-5; D is unresolved. The TCR was taken from a man aged 50 to 60 with active or convalescent COVID-19. The sequenced sample was peripheral blood. The CDR3 nucleotides read TGTGCCTGGAGTTTAGGCTCCACAGTGACCCAGTACTTC. Its protein is CAWSLGSTVTQYF.